Below are 17 T cell receptor beta chains sequenced from a single sample in a study of cytomegalovirus exposure and HLA in healthy donors. The primer mix had 60 Vbeta and 13 Jbeta primers. Measured with immunoSEQ multiplex PCR; TCRdb has only the in-frame clones, and not every one. The sample contains around 65,000 clones, around 73% of which appear only once. Input material: PBMCs. All receptors derive from a girl between 5 and 17 years old in good health and CMV-seropositive.

J is TRBJ1-2 and V is TRBV4-1; tentative D call: TRBD1 (6 bases). V lost 1 base and J lost 5, with 14 bases in between. The CDR3 runs to 15 residues. Germline assignment: CDR1 MGHRA and CDR2 YSYEKL. As DNA, the CDR3 is TGCGCCAGCAGCCAAGTTGGCGCCAGGGGATATGGCTACACCTTC. Translated, it gives CASSQVGARGYGYTF.

This rearrangement joins TRBV19 to TRBJ1-1; D remains unclear. Per the germline V gene, CDR1 is LNHDA and CDR2 is SQIVND (reference sequence). There are 12 residues in the CDR3. The V and J ends lost 6 bases and 5 bases respectively, with 10 bases between them. The CDR3 DNA reads as TGTGCCAGTAGATGGAGAGGGACTGAAGCTTTCTTT. Its protein product is CASRWRGTEAFF. Full variable domain (missing parts from reference TRBV19 and TRBJ1-1): DGGITQSPKYLFRKEGQNVTLSCEQNLNHDAMYWYRQDPGQGLRLIYYSQIVNDFQKGDIAEGYSVSREKKESFPLTVTSAQKNPTAFYLCASRWRGTEAFFGQGTRLTVV.

For the CDR3, the DNA is TGTGCCAGCAGATTCGGTATTCTCTACGAGCAGTACTTC. Its protein product is CASRFGILYEQYF. The genes are TRBV28 and TRBJ2-7; D remains ambiguous. Between the trimmed V and J ends, which lost 6 bases and 3 bases, there was a span of 12 bases. Per the germline V gene, CDR1 is MDHEN and CDR2 is SYDVKM. There are 13 residues in the CDR3.

There are a few counts of this clone. The CDR3 region has the DNA TGCGCCAGCAGCCTGCTCCAGGGGCCCACGCAGTACTTC. It specifies CASSLLQGPTQYF. J is TRBJ2-7 and V is TRBV4-1; possible D gene TRBD1, 6 bases. The CDR3 extends over 13 amino acids. The germline V gene has CDR1 MGHRA and CDR2 YSYEKL. Deletions cut 4 bases from V and 9 bases from J, with 16 bases between.

This clone was seen a few times. The chain carries TRBV19 and TRBJ1-4, with no clear D. The V and J ends lost 7 bases and 6 bases respectively, with 21 bases between them. Germline CDR1 is LNHDA and CDR2 is SQIVND (reference sequence). CDR3 length: 16 amino acids. The CDR3 DNA follows: TGTGCCAGTACCCCCCGGGTGAGCCGTCGGGATGAAAAACTGTTTTTT. Protein: CASTPRVSRRDEKLFF.

The chain combines TRBV30 with TRBJ1-5, with TRBD1 matching over 8 bases. After removal of 0 bases from V and 12 bases from J, the junction contained 7 bases not matched to a gene. In germline, CDR1 is GTSNPN, CDR2 SVGIG (reference sequence). The CDR3 covers 13 residues. CDR3 bases: TGTGCCTGGAGTGTAGGACAGGGAATGGGCCAGCATTTT. Its protein is CAWSVGQGMGQHF.

V gene TRBV28 combines with J gene TRBJ1-4; D gene ambiguous. The CDR3 spans 14 residues. V lost 4 bases, J lost 0 bases, and 6 bases lay in between. From germline, CDR1 is MDHEN and CDR2 SYDVKM. The CDR3 loop is CASSSSATNEKLFF. CDR3 DNA: TGTGCCAGCAGTTCCAGCGCAACTAATGAAAAACTGTTTTTT. Looking up the rest from reference TRBV28 and TRBJ1-4 gives the full variable domain: DVKVTQSSRYLVKRTGEKVFLECVQDMDHENMFWYRQDPGLGLRLIYFSYDVKMKEKGDIPEGYSVSREKKERFSLILESASTNQTSMYLCASSSSATNEKLFFGSGTQLSVL.

This clone was counted only a few times. The gene calls are TRBV7-2 and TRBJ1-4, with 7 positions matching TRBD1. Germline loops: CDR1 SGHTA, CDR2 FQGNSA. The CDR3 loop spans 15 amino acids. The junction had 12 bases not matched to a gene; V was cut back by 1 base and J by 13 bases. The CDR3 nucleotides are TGTGCCAGCAGCTTAGAGCCCCAGGGGGTAGGGAGACTGTTTTTT. Translating it yields CASSLEPQGVGRLFF.

The chain combines TRBV28 with TRBJ2-2; D is ambiguous. Looked up from germline, CDR1 is MDHEN and CDR2 is SYDVKM. CDR3 length equals 16 residues. V gave up 6 bases and J gave up 2 bases, with 16 bases separating them. CDR3 DNA: TGTGCCAGCAGACGCCGTGAGCAAGTTAACACCGGGGAGCTGTTTTTT. This translates into CASRRREQVNTGELFF.

This chain joins TRBV28 and TRBJ1-4; D remains unclear. Germline V gives CDR1 MDHEN, CDR2 SYDVKM. Trimming shortened V by 6 bases and J by 10 bases, and 12 bases separated the two germline ends. CDR3 length: 12 residues. This CDR3 reads CASRDGRLKLFF. DNA of the CDR3: TGTGCCAGCAGGGACGGGAGGTTAAAACTGTTTTTT.

The V gene is TRBV6-5, the J gene TRBJ1-2, with D possibly being TRBD1 (6 bases). The germline CDR1 and CDR2 sequences are MNHEY and SVGAGI. Between the trimmed V and J ends, which lost 9 bases and 4 bases, there was a span of 21 bases. The CDR3 totals 15 residues. The CDR3 is CASSNHGGARYGYTF. CDR3 DNA sequence: TGTGCCAGTAGTAATCACGGGGGGGCGCGCTATGGCTACACCTTC.

This clone was detected only a few times. The rearrangement joins TRBV6-5 to TRBJ2-1, with D tentatively TRBD1 (6 bases). Per the germline V gene, CDR1 is MNHEY and CDR2 is SVGAGI. V was cut by 5 bases and J by 7 bases, with 15 bases left in between. The CDR3 loop spans 14 amino acids. The CDR3 DNA reads as TGTGCCAGCAGTCGGCAGGGGAAGAGGAATGAGCAGTTCTTC. Translating it yields CASSRQGKRNEQFF.

The chain combines TRBV15 with TRBJ2-1, with D perhaps matching TRBD1 (5 bases). The germline V gene has CDR1 LNHNV and CDR2 YYDKDF (reference sequence). CDR3 size: 14 residues. The V and J ends lost 7 bases and 1 base respectively, with 11 bases between them. CDR3 bases: TGTGCCACCACCAGGACACGGTCCTACAATGAGCAGTTCTTC. Translated, it gives CATTRTRSYNEQFF.

V is TRBV6-1 and J is TRBJ1-2, with D possibly matching TRBD1 (6 bases). The V gene lost 4 bases and the J gene lost 4 bases, with 13 bases spanning the gap. The length of the CDR3 is 14 residues. Germline-derived CDR1 and CDR2 are MNHNS and SASEGT. The CDR3 spells CASSARDTRYGYTF. The DNA for the CDR3 is TGTGCCAGCAGTGCACGGGACACCCGCTATGGCTACACCTTC.

This clone occurred once. The chain joins TRBV10-3 to TRBJ1-2, with TRBD1 identical over 7 bases. CDR1 is ENHRY, CDR2 SYGVKD, per germline. Germline trimming cut 10 bases from V and 4 bases from J; bases unmatched to any gene: 6. The CDR3 contains 12 residues. CDR3 region: CATGQEGYGYTF. CDR3 bases: TGTGCCACTGGACAGGAGGGCTATGGCTACACCTTC.

The V and J genes are TRBV27 and TRBJ2-3; 8 nucleotides align to TRBD2. Germline V gives CDR1 MNHEY, CDR2 SMNVEV (reference sequence). V shed 7 bases, J shed 0 bases, and the junction held 3 bases outside the gene matches. CDR3 size: 14 residues. The CDR3 nucleotides read TGTGCCAGCACGGGAGGGGTAAGCACAGATACGCAGTATTTT. This translates into CASTGGVSTDTQYF.

This clone was counted a few times. This chain links TRBV6-1 with TRBJ2-5; 9 bases map to TRBD1. CDR3 size: 15 residues. From germline, CDR1 is MNHNS and CDR2 SASEGT. With 5 bases clipped from V and 1 base from J, the junction kept 5 bases outside the gene matches. The chain's CDR3 is CASSRTGGPQETQYF. The CDR3 DNA reads as TGTGCCAGCAGTCGAACAGGGGGCCCCCAAGAGACCCAGTACTTC.